This record concerns one TCR beta chain sequence. The antigen remains unidentified. This sample's time point: week 47, end of study. The vaccine gave 300 ug of a 20-mer mutant IDH1 peptide subcutaneously per dose. The data stem from a study of a mutant IDH1 vaccine in newly diagnosed glioma. At the level of the study: Vaccination was launched 4-6 weeks after radiotherapy alone, or with temozolomide cycles.

TCRdb's copy holds only in-frame clones and misses some; the assay was immunoSEQ multiplex PCR. Of roughly 46,000 clones in the sample, around 84% were seen once. Germline CDR1 and CDR2: LNHNV and YYDKDF (reference sequence). The CDR3 loop spans 15 amino acids. J lost 7 bases, V lost 6 bases, and 9 bases had no gene match. The J gene is TRBJ2-1, the V gene TRBV15; the match to TRBD2 covers 10 bases. The source material was PBMCs, sampled from a glioma patient whose treatment included an IDH1 peptide vaccine. The clonotype was recovered from a woman aged 25-40 years with glioma. Some clones in this sample may be carry-over from other donors' samples. The CDR3 region has the DNA TGTGCCACCAGGAGGGGACTAGCGCTGGGAAATGAGCAGTTCTTC. It encodes CATRRGLALGNEQFF.